This passage covers 17 T cell receptor beta chains from one sample sequenced in a study of metastatic and nonmetastatic thyroid tumors. TCRdb reprocessed the PCR reads via MiXCR. Altogether fewer than 100,000 clones are present, about 15% being singletons, with the ten largest covering 3.6%. Every patient was untreated before thyroid surgery. Sequences were obtained from blood. The receptors here all came from a female donor with papillary thyroid cancer or a benign thyroid nodule (not recorded which). Some clones in this sample may be carry-over from other donors' samples.

This clone was observed at least ten times. The J gene is TRBJ1-4, the V gene TRBV12-3 or TRBV12-4; no reliable D call. The CDR3 runs 15 residues. V lost 2 bases and J lost 2, with 9 bases in between. The CDR3: CASSLMIRTNEKLFF. CDR3 DNA sequence: TGTGCCAGCAGTTTAATGATCCGGACTAATGAAAAACTGTTTTTT.

To note about this clone: This may stem from a read error, because a much larger clone lies one nucleotide away. The same CDR3 also results from other DNA sequences found in this sample. The genes are TRBV20-1 and TRBJ2-5; D remains unclear. This CDR3 spans 10 amino acids. CDR1 is DFQATT, CDR2 SNEGSKA, per germline (reference sequence). The CDR3 loop reads CSASYETQYF. CDR3 in DNA: TGCAGTGCTAGTTATGAGACCCAGTATTTC.

In this sample, this clone turned up once. Just one base apart from a much larger clone, this may be a read error. The chain employs TRBV20-1 and TRBJ2-5, with 10 bases lining up with TRBD2. V gave up 5 bases and J gave up 5 bases; unmatched junction bases: 23. Looked up from germline, CDR1 is DFQATT and CDR2 is SNEGSKA (reference sequence). This CDR3 has 19 residues. CDR3 DNA sequence: TGCAGTGCTCGGAGACCCCTTTTTAGGAGTAGCGGGGGGCGGGAGACCCAGTACTTC. The encoded protein is CSARRPLFRSSGGRETQYF.

As concerns this clone: This could be a read error, since a much larger clone is one nucleotide away. The sample holds other DNA sequences that translate to the same CDR3. V gene TRBV9 combines with J gene TRBJ2-1, with a weak D call TRBD2 (5 bases). Germline assignment: CDR1 SGDLS and CDR2 YYNGEE. The CDR3 covers 15 residues. V lost 0 bases to trimming and J lost 8 bases, with 15 bases between them. The CDR3 DNA sequence: TGTGCCAGCAGCGTAGGAACTAGTGGGAAAGATGAGCAGTTCTTC. Amino acids: CASSVGTSGKDEQFF.

This clone occurred many times. A junction end diverges from the germline sequence, so it may reflect a read error. The chain employs TRBV10-1 and TRBJ2-6; D possibly corresponds to TRBD1 (5 bases). The CDR3 consists of 14 residues. Germline V CDR1 and CDR2: WNHNN, SYGVQD (reference sequence). The CDR3 DNA reads as TGCGCCAGCAGTCGGACCGCTGGGGCCAACGTCCCGACTTTC. This gives the protein CASSRTAGANVPTF.

In this sample, this clone turned up many times. The chain recombines TRBV2 with TRBJ1-5; TRBD1 matches at 7 bases. CDR1 and CDR2 from the germline V gene are SNHLY and FYNNEI. V lost 5 bases to trimming and J lost 0 bases; unmatched junction nucleotides: 7. The length of the CDR3 is 16 residues. The CDR3 region has the DNA TGTGCCAGCAGTTCCGGGACAGTCTATAGCAATCAGCCCCAGCATTTT. It translates to CASSSGTVYSNQPQHF.

As regards this clone: The same CDR3 can be traced to other DNA sequences in this sample. The chain combines TRBV20-1 with TRBJ2-2; D might be TRBD1 or TRBD2, each matching 5 bases. The CDR3 spans 18 residues. Germline CDR1 DFQATT, CDR2 SNEGSKA (reference sequence). With 5 bases removed from V and 3 bases from J, the gap between germline ends came to 25 bases. The CDR3 here is CSAGPHRGLARDTGELFF. CDR3 nucleotide sequence: TGCAGTGCTGGACCCCACCGGGGCCTTGCGCGGGACACCGGGGAGCTGTTTTTT.

The chain employs TRBV12-3 or TRBV12-4 and TRBJ1-5, with D uncertain. V dropped 2 bases and J dropped 7 bases, with 15 bases sitting between them. This CDR3 is built from 15 residues. CDR3 in DNA: TGTGCCAGCAGTTTACAGTGGACCTTGGTCCAGCCCCAGCATTTT. This sequence encodes CASSLQWTLVQPQHF.

Worth noting for this clone: A read error may be the cause here, since a much bigger clone is one base away. The chain links TRBV9 to TRBJ2-3; 12 bases map to TRBD1. Trimming at V came to 7 bases and at J to 3 bases, leaving 12 bases not matched to a gene. The germline V gene encodes CDR1 SGDLS and CDR2 YYNGEE. This CDR3 spans 17 amino acids. The CDR3, as DNA: TGTGCCAGCGCCCGGGACAGGGGGCTGGATAGAACAGATACGCAGTATTTT. Translation: CASARDRGLDRTDTQYF.

This clone was seen at least ten times. Different DNA sequences within this sample yield the same CDR3. The V gene is TRBV9, the J gene TRBJ2-1; maybe TRBD2 (7 bases). The germline V and J ends were trimmed by 0 bases and 6 bases, with 16 bases remaining between them. This CDR3 is built from 16 residues. Germline loops: CDR1 SGDLS, CDR2 YYNGEE. CDR3 residues: CASSVVLGGGRNEQFF. CDR3 in DNA: TGTGCCAGCAGCGTAGTTTTGGGGGGGGGCCGCAATGAGCAGTTCTTC.

This clone was recorded many times. This chain's CDR3 is CASSLAGILSSYEQYF. The CDR3 DNA follows: TGTGCCAGCAGCTTAGCTGGGATTCTCAGCTCCTACGAGCAGTACTTC. The chain carries TRBV7-2 and TRBJ2-7; D gene ambiguous. There are 16 residues in the CDR3. V was pared by 0 bases and J by 0 bases, with 12 bases between. Germline CDR1 SGHTA, CDR2 FQGNSA.

As concerns this clone: A read error may explain this, as a much larger clone is one base away. This sample includes further DNA sequences coding for the same CDR3. The genes are TRBV5-4 and TRBJ1-2; D is unresolved. The germline V gene encodes CDR1 SGHNT and CDR2 YYREEE (reference sequence). The CDR3 has 15 amino acids. The CDR3 spells CASSSVGRANYGYTF. CDR3 DNA: TGTGCCAGCAGCTCGGTGGGCCGAGCTAACTATGGCTACACATTC.

This clone was seen at least ten times. V and J are TRBV11-3 and TRBJ2-2; either TRBD1 or TRBD2 may supply D (6 bases each). The germline gives CDR1 SGHNT, CDR2 YENEEA. This CDR3 has 14 amino acids. V lost 1 base to trimming and J lost 4 bases, with 7 bases between them. The CDR3 loop is CASSLGGATGELFF. The CDR3, as DNA: TGTGCCAGCAGCTTAGGGGGGGCCACCGGGGAGCTGTTTTTT.

In regard to this clone: One base away lies a much larger clone, so this may be a sequencing read error. The same CDR3 is also encoded by other DNA sequences in this sample. The rearrangement links TRBV11-2 to TRBJ2-1; TRBD1 matches at 9 bases. Looked up from germline, CDR1 is SGHAT and CDR2 is FQNNGV. Trimming removed 5 bases from V and 1 base from J; junction bases left unmatched: 3. The CDR3 consists of 15 residues. CDR3 region: CASSPDRGSYNEQFF. The CDR3 region has the DNA TGTGCCAGCAGCCCGGACAGGGGTTCCTACAATGAGCAGTTCTTC. Combining the CDR3 with reference TRBV11-2 and TRBJ2-1 gives the whole variable domain EAGVAQSPRYKIIEKRQSVAFWCNPISGHATLYWYQQILGQGPKLLIQFQNNGVVDDSQLPKDRFSAERLKGVDSTLKIQPAKLEDSAVYLCASSPDRGSYNEQFFGPGTRLTVL.

The sample holds many counts of this clone. The gene calls are TRBV2 and TRBJ2-7; TRBD2 agrees at 7 bases. There are 15 residues in the CDR3. Trimming at V came to 6 bases and at J to 7 bases, leaving 15 bases not matched to a gene. CDR1 and CDR2 from the germline V gene are SNHLY and FYNNEI. The CDR3 nucleotides are TGTGCCAGCAGCCGACTTGGGGGGGAATTAAAAGAGCAGTACTTC. This gives the protein CASSRLGGELKEQYF.

This clone appeared many times. The rearrangement links TRBV28 to TRBJ2-5; TRBD1 or TRBD2 may be the D gene (5 bases each). Germline loops: CDR1 MDHEN, CDR2 SYDVKM. V lost 7 bases to trimming and J lost 3 bases, with 15 bases between them. The CDR3 totals 14 residues. This CDR3 is CASTSGASKETQYF. The CDR3 DNA is TGTGCCAGCACCTCCGGGGCGTCGAAAGAGACCCAGTACTTC.

J is TRBJ1-1 and V is TRBV4-1, with D perhaps matching TRBD1 (6 bases). CDR1 MGHRA and CDR2 YSYEKL come from the germline V gene. CDR3 length: 17 residues. Trimming cost V 4 bases and J 1 base, with 19 bases left between them. The CDR3, as DNA: TGCGCCAGCAGCCCTCGGCGGGGGGGCAGTAGGAACACTGAAGCTTTCTTT. This sequence encodes CASSPRRGGSRNTEAFF.